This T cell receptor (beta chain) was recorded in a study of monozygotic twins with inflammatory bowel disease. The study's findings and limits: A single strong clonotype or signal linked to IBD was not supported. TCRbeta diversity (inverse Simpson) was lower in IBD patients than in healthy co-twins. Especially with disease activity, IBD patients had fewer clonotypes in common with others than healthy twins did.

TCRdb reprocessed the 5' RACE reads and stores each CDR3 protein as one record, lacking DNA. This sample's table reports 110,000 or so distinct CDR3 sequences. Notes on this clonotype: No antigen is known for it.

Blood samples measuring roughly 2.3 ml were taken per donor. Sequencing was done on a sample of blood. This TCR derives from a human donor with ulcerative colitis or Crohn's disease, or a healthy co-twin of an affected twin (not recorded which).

This CDR3 reads CSARIGLASDEQFF. The genes are TRBV20-1 and TRBJ2-1; TCRdb indicates TRBD2, and absent DNA this call remains unverified. The CDR3 length is 14 residues. Per the germline V gene, CDR1 is DFQATT and CDR2 is SNEGSKA (reference sequence).